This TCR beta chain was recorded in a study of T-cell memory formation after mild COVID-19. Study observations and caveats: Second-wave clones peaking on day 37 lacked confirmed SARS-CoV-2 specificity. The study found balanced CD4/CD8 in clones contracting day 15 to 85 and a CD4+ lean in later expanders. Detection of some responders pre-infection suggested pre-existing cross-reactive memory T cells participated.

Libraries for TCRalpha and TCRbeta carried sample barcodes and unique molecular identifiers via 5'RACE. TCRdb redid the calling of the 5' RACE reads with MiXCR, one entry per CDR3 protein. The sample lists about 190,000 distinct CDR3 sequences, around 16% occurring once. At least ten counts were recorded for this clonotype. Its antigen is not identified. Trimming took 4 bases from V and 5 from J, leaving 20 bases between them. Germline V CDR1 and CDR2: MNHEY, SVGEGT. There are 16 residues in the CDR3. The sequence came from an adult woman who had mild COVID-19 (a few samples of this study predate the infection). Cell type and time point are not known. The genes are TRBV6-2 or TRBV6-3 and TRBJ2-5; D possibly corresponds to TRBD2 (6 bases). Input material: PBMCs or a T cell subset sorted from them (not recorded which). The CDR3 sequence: CASSSRGGDVSETQYF. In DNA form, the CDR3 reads TGTGCCAGCAGTTCTAGGGGCGGGGATGTCTCGGAGACCCAGTACTTC.